This T cell receptor beta chain originates from a study of blood T cells in healthy people across ages. This clonotype has more than one count but fewer than ten. Its antigen is still unknown. Regarding the study as a whole: Long-lived donors exceeded aged donors in naive CD4+ cells and diversity.

The CDR3 contains 16 residues. V shed 6 bases, J shed 1 base, and the junction held 5 bases outside the gene matches. Through a sample-barcoded 5' primer and a J-beta primer mix, a second PCR was run for about 7 to 12 cycles. TCRdb analysed the 5' RACE reads with MiXCR anew, one entry per CDR3 protein. The profile shows about 730,000 distinct CDR3 sequences, roughly 47% of them singletons. The donors, all healthy, were Caucasians living in Russia, aged roughly 6 to 100. The chain recombines TRBV12-3 or TRBV12-4 with TRBJ2-7; the match to TRBD2 covers 14 bases. The sequencing sample was made of blood. This receptor was taken from a woman between 55 and 75 years old in good health. CDR3 nucleotide sequence: TGTGCCAGCAGGCCGGGACTAGCGGGAGAGTCCTACGAGCAGTACTTC. This translates into CASRPGLAGESYEQYF.